A single sample gave rise to the 3 T cell receptor beta chains below, sequenced in a study of regulatory T cells in long-lasting Graves disease (dated by TCRdb to about 2021). Interpreted using the paper, the time point label stands for: newly diagnosed GD, antithyroid drugs for less than 3 months. RNA was extracted from PBMCs in TRIzol for both TCR sequencing and RNA sequencing. The library was obtained by multiplex PCR. The sequencer was an Illumina HiSeq 4000. iRepertoire HTBI primers and Arm-PCR amplification of CDR3 regions were used to construct TCR beta libraries. In-frame beta chains were kept once TCRdb had trimmed the public reads at Q25 with fastp and called clones with MiXCR. Rows with one shared CDR3 protein collapse into an entry with the most common genes and DNA. Across this sample there are fewer than 350,000 distinct CDR3 sequences, with under 20% seen only once. About 40% of the sample goes to the ten largest clones.

Sequenced material: peripheral blood mononuclear cells (PBMCs), taken at new diagnosis, from a patient treated with antithyroid drugs. The receptors derive from a female donor with Graves disease.

This clonotype occurred many times. The V and J genes are TRBV12-3 or TRBV12-4 and TRBJ2-2; 8 nucleotides line up with TRBD2. The junction had 13 bases not matched to a gene; V was cut back by 1 base and J by 0 bases. This CDR3 has 20 residues. The CDR3 nucleotides read TGTGCCAGCAGTTTAGTACCGGGGCCCACGACTAGCGCGAACACCGGGGAGCTGTTTTTT. The encoded protein is CASSLVPGPTTSANTGELFF.

This clonotype was counted ten times or more. The chain combines TRBV11-3 with TRBJ2-5; 7 nucleotides line up with TRBD1. The V gene end was trimmed by 6 bases and the J gene end by 1 base; junction bases not matched to a gene: 5. Per germline, CDR1 SGHNT and CDR2 YENEEA. This CDR3 is 14 amino acids long. CDR3 sequence: CASRRRDSQETQYF. The CDR3 DNA reads TGTGCCAGCAGACGAAGGGACAGCCAAGAGACCCAGTACTTC. Full variable domain (rest looked up from reference TRBV11-3 and TRBJ2-5): EAGVVQSPRYKIIEKKQPVAFWCNPISGHNTLYWYLQNLGQGPELLIRYENEEAVDDSQLPKDRFSAERLKGVDSTLKIQPAELGDSAVYLCASRRRDSQETQYFGPGTRLLVL.

The table lists this clonotype with a few counts. This chain links TRBV15 with TRBJ2-7; 7 positions match TRBD1. The CDR3 runs to 14 residues. Germline-derived CDR1 and CDR2 are LNHNV and YYDKDF (reference sequence). V shed 4 bases and J 9 bases; nucleotides not matched to a gene: 12. The CDR3 region is CATSIRDSMGRQYF. CDR3 nucleotide sequence: TGTGCCACCAGCATCCGGGACAGTATGGGGAGGCAGTACTTC.